This entry describes one TCR beta chain. Its antigen is unknown. In the PCR, 60 Vbeta and 13 Jbeta primers were used. Measured with immunoSEQ multiplex PCR; TCRdb has only the in-frame clones, and not every one. Of 100,000 to 150,000 clones listed, about four fifths are singletons. CDR3 length: 15 residues. Trimming removed 1 base at V and 1 base at J, with 8 bases between. Per the germline V gene, CDR1 is MNHNS and CDR2 is SASEGT. This record belongs to a study of cytomegalovirus exposure and HLA in healthy donors. About the research overall: Unique TCRs numbering around 80 million, obtained from HLA-typed donors, made up an early data release.

General study findings and limits: Reports credit the classifier with highly specific, highly sensitive diagnosis of cytomegalovirus status. Certain sequence variants were highly shared and formed a cluster, and this cluster was likely a sequencing artifact.

Each donor's status was that of a healthy bone marrow donor. Sequencing was performed on PBMCs. The chain joins TRBV6-1 to TRBJ2-1, with TRBD1 as a possible D gene (5 bases). The receptor was derived from a female donor in good health and CMV-seropositive. In nucleotides, the CDR3 is TGTGCCAGCAGTGAAGATCAGGGATCCTACAATGAGCAGTTCTTC. Its protein product is CASSEDQGSYNEQFF.